These 10 T cell receptor beta chains were all obtained from the same sample, sequenced in a study of radiotherapy plus CTLA-4 blockade in lung cancer listed by TCRdb under 2018. Library preparation was by the immunoSEQ multiplex PCR assay. Entries here come from immuneACCESS through TCRdb and include only in-frame sequences with V and J called. Some clones fail to appear in such tables; in the studies checked, an unresolved V gene covers under half of the shortfall, and the cause of the remainder is unknown. The sample yields more than 95,000 clones; about 83% were counted once. In total, the top ten clones hold approximately 5.5% of the sample. Sequencing used peripheral blood, obtained from a patient treated with radiotherapy plus ipilimumab. Receptor source: a human donor with non-small cell lung cancer who had a partial response to radiotherapy plus ipilimumab.

The chain is built from TRBV5-1 and TRBJ2-2; no clear D gene. Trimming removed 3 bases from V and 7 bases from J, with 13 bases in between. CDR3 length equals 14 residues. CDR1 and CDR2 from the germline V gene are SGHRS and YFSETQ. CDR3 residues: CASSSLRRSGELFF. In DNA, the CDR3 is TGCGCCAGCAGCTCCCTAAGACGGAGCGGGGAGCTGTTTTTT.

V usage is TRBV29-1 and J usage is TRBJ1-6, with 10 bases aligning to TRBD1. With 7 bases clipped from V and 7 bases from J, the junction kept 4 bases outside the gene matches. Germline V gene sequence: CDR1 SQVTM, CDR2 ANQGSEA. This CDR3 has 13 residues. The CDR3 protein is CSAGTGDNSPLHF. CDR3 coding DNA: TGCAGCGCAGGGACAGGGGACAATTCACCCCTCCACTTT.

The rearrangement uses TRBV27 and TRBJ2-4, with a possible D match to TRBD2 (6 bases). V lost 5 bases, J lost 0 bases, and 20 bases lay in between. From germline, CDR1 is MNHEY and CDR2 SMNVEV (reference sequence). There are 18 residues in the CDR3. For the CDR3, the DNA is TGTGCCAGCAGTCCCCGGCCCCCGGGAGCTCTAGCCAAAAACATTCAGTACTTC. Translated: CASSPRPPGALAKNIQYF.

The CDR3 DNA follows: TGTGCCAGCAGGCCGGGACAGGGGGCCGTACAGCCCCAGCATTTT. This codes for CASRPGQGAVQPQHF. The V call is TRBV27, the J call TRBJ1-5, with TRBD1 matching over 12 bases. Germline V gene sequence: CDR1 MNHEY, CDR2 SMNVEV (reference sequence). After removal of 6 bases from V and 7 bases from J, the junction contained 7 bases not matched to a gene. CDR3 size: 15 residues.

The rearrangement links TRBV9 to TRBJ2-3; D might be TRBD1 (5 bases). Germline lookup yields CDR1 SGDLS and CDR2 YYNGEE. Trimming left V 3 bases short and J 7 bases short, with 9 bases between. The CDR3 consists of 12 residues. The DNA for the CDR3 is TGTGCCAGCAGCGCCGACAGAAATACGCAGTATTTT. This sequence encodes CASSADRNTQYF.

The table lists this clone with a few counts. The V call is TRBV10-3, the J call TRBJ2-2; D not resolved. There are 16 residues in the CDR3. The germline CDR1 and CDR2 sequences are ENHRY and SYGVKD. Trimming left V 4 bases short and J 0 bases short, with 12 bases between. The CDR3 DNA is TGTGCCATCAGTGCCGCCGCGCAGGCGAACACCGGGGAGCTGTTTTTT. Protein: CAISAAAQANTGELFF.

In its sample, this clone was seen a few times. This chain links TRBV10-3 with TRBJ1-1; D is ambiguous. This CDR3 contains 15 residues. Germline CDR1 is ENHRY and CDR2 is SYGVKD. The V and J ends lost 2 bases and 5 bases respectively, with 15 bases between them. The CDR3 protein is CAISEVGPTTTEAFF. CDR3 coding DNA: TGTGCCATCAGTGAGGTTGGGCCTACGACAACTGAAGCTTTCTTT.

The J gene is TRBJ2-5, the V gene TRBV10-3; no reliable D call. From germline, CDR1 is ENHRY and CDR2 SYGVKD. V was cut by 0 bases and J by 5 bases, with 4 bases left in between. This CDR3 spans 12 amino acids. In DNA form, the CDR3 reads TGTGCCATCAGTGAGTCGAGTGAGACCCAGTACTTC. Translated, it gives CAISESSETQYF.

This clone was recorded only once. The CDR3 nucleotides are TGTGCCAGCAGTGGGACACAGTTAAATCAGCCCCAGCATTTT. Translated: CASSGTQLNQPQHF. The chain employs TRBV28 and TRBJ1-5, with a weak D call TRBD1 (6 bases). CDR1 and CDR2 from the germline V gene are MDHEN and SYDVKM. Trimming stripped 5 bases from V and 4 bases from J, with 12 bases between. CDR3 length: 14 amino acids.

This clone was seen a single time. The chain links TRBV5-4 to TRBJ1-3; D call uncertain. This CDR3 is 18 amino acids long. CDR1 SGHNT and CDR2 YYREEE come from the germline V gene (reference sequence). Deletions cut 5 bases from V and 0 bases from J, with 21 bases between. The DNA of the CDR3 is TGTGCCAGCAGTTTCCTCCTCCGACGGTCTAGCTCTGGAAACACCATATATTTT. The encoded protein is CASSFLLRRSSSGNTIYF.